The subject of this entry is one T cell receptor beta chain. This specimen comes from a study of cytomegalovirus exposure and HLA in healthy donors. Primers: 60 Vbeta forward and 13 Jbeta reverse. The data were produced by immunoSEQ multiplex PCR, yet TCRdb's version contains in-frame clones alone and is incomplete. The sample includes under 95,000 clones, 77% seen only once; the top ten take over 2%. Germline V gene lookup returns CDR1 SGDLS and CDR2 YYNGEE. The J segment lost 3 bases and the V segment lost 0 bases, leaving 6 bases of the junction unmatched. CDR3 length: 15 amino acids. The sequenced material came from PBMCs. The V call is TRBV9, the J call TRBJ2-7; 7 nucleotides align to TRBD1. The TCR comes from a boy younger than 18 in good health and CMV-seronegative. For the CDR3, the DNA is TGTGCCAGCAGCGTAGACGACAGGGCATACTACGAGCAGTACTTC. This sequence encodes CASSVDDRAYYEQYF.